This T cell receptor (beta chain) was observed in a study of blood T cell repertoires in COVID-19. Study information: Samples of COVID-19 (acute and convalescent) were obtained from the United States, Italy and Spain. T cells, B-cell-depleted T cells, or PBMCs provided the cDNA or gDNA that served as material.

Using immunoSEQ multiplex PCR, the repertoire was profiled, and TCRdb retains in-frame clones only, with some absent. The table shows more than 95,000 clones, with about 82% occurring only once. The ends were cut back, 5 bases at V and 7 bases at J, with 12 bases in the middle. The germline gives CDR1 SGHTA, CDR2 FQGTGA. The CDR3 spans 13 residues. The sequencing input was peripheral blood. The chain couples TRBV7-3 to TRBJ1-5, with D perhaps TRBD1 (6 bases). The clonotype originates from a woman aged 55 to 70 in a cohort sampled during active or convalescent COVID-19. In DNA form, the CDR3 reads TGTGCCAGCAGCGAACAGGGCGGCCAGCCCCAGCATTTT. Translated: CASSEQGGQPQHF. The variable domain in full, with the rest retrieved from reference TRBV7-3 and TRBJ1-5, is GAGVSQTPSNKVTEKGKYVELRCDPISGHTALYWYRQSLGQGPEFLIYFQGTGAADDSGLPNDRFFAVRPEGSVSTLKIQRTERGDSAVYLCASSEQGGQPQHFGDGTRLSIL.